One T cell receptor beta chain is described in this entry. Antigen specificity is unknown. This entry is derived from a study of T cell responses to AZD1222 COVID-19 vaccine. Study-wide context: Second doses at about 4 or about 12 weeks were pooled.

TCRdb's table, derived via immunoSEQ multiplex PCR, lists solely in-frame clones and lacks some. Found here are 200,000 to 300,000 clones, 85% to 95% of them singletons; the top ten hold roughly 0.5%. Germline CDR1 reads LNHNV; CDR2 reads YYDKDF (reference sequence). V trimming: 6 bases; J trimming: 7 bases; junction bases outside the gene matches: 15. The CDR3 contains 16 residues. Study results and caveats: Recipients of two AZD1222 doses showed rising Spike-specific TCR breadth and depth. Donors in the cohort were predominantly white British and more often female, and clonal diversity was possibly underestimated. At baseline, seropositivity was found in only six or seven AZD1222 recipients.

Sequencing was performed on peripheral blood, taken on day 0 of AZD1222 vaccination. The receptor was derived from an adult in good health. The chain links TRBV15 to TRBJ2-1; 7 bases agree with TRBD2. The CDR3 spells CATRPRGGGQVNEQFF. CDR3 DNA: TGTGCCACCAGACCGCGTGGGGGAGGGCAAGTAAATGAGCAGTTCTTC.